The 27 T cell receptor beta chains in this list originate from one sample, sequenced in a study of T-cell memory formation after mild COVID-19. TCRdb redid the calling of the 5' RACE reads with MiXCR, one entry per CDR3 protein. Counted here are 470,000 or so distinct CDR3 sequences, 15% to 25% occurring once; the ten biggest clones make up around 9.2%. Sequencing input: PBMCs or a T cell subset sorted from them (not recorded which). These receptors were collected from an adult woman who had mild COVID-19 (a few samples of this study predate the infection). Cell type and time point are not known.

The chain has TRBV30 and TRBJ1-3; D gene unclear. The CDR3 totals 11 residues. V dropped 3 bases and J dropped 3 bases, with 3 bases sitting between them. Per the germline V gene, CDR1 is GTSNPN and CDR2 is SVGIG (reference sequence). The DNA for the CDR3 is TGTGCCTGGAGGGTTGGAAACACCATATATTTT. This sequence encodes CAWRVGNTIYF.

The gene calls are TRBV6-6 and TRBJ2-1, with 7 nucleotides matching TRBD2. Germline trimming cut 5 bases from V and 9 bases from J; bases unmatched to any gene: 7. CDR1 is MNHNY, CDR2 SVGAGI, per germline (reference sequence). The CDR3 has 13 residues. The CDR3 here is CASSLWGGGEQFF. CDR3 sequence (DNA): TGTGCCAGCAGTCTCTGGGGGGGAGGTGAGCAGTTCTTC.

The rearrangement links TRBV29-1 to TRBJ1-5, with D possibly TRBD1 on 6 matching bases. V lost 4 bases and J 8 bases, leaving 12 bases between the germline ends. Germline V CDR1 and CDR2: SQVTM, ANQGSEA. The CDR3 loop spans 12 amino acids. The CDR3 here is CSVGGGLEPQHF. The CDR3 DNA is TGCAGCGTTGGAGGGGGGCTTGAGCCCCAGCATTTT. Together with reference TRBV29-1 and TRBJ1-5, the CDR3 gives the full variable domain: SAVISQKPSRDICQRGTSLTIQCQVDSQVTMMFWYRQQPGQSLTLIATANQGSEATYESGFVIDKFPISRPNLTFSTLTVSNMSPEDSSIYLCSVGGGLEPQHFGDGTRLSIL.

In this sample, this clonotype turned up a few times. This chain joins TRBV5-5 and TRBJ2-5, with 14 bases aligning to TRBD2. Germline V gives CDR1 SGHKS, CDR2 YYEKEE (reference sequence). Trimming cost V 3 bases and J 5 bases; bases outside gene matches: 9. The CDR3 length is 17 residues. As DNA, the CDR3 is TGTGCCAGCAGCTCCCTGGGACTAGCGGGGGATTGGGAGACCCAGTACTTC. Translating gives CASSSLGLAGDWETQYF.

This clonotype turned up a few times. CDR3 protein: CASSEIWRYF. In DNA, the CDR3 is TGTGCCAGCAGTGAGATCTGGAGGTACTTC. The chain recombines TRBV6-4 with TRBJ2-7, with unresolved D. V lost 3 bases and J 12 bases, leaving 9 bases between the germline ends. Per the germline V gene, CDR1 is MRHNA and CDR2 is SNTAGT. CDR3 size: 10 residues.

The J gene is TRBJ1-2, the V gene TRBV9; unclear D gene. The germline V gene has CDR1 SGDLS and CDR2 YYNGEE. V lost 3 bases and J lost 5, with 17 bases in between. The CDR3 extends over 15 amino acids. The chain's CDR3 is CASSASVELWYGYTF. The CDR3 DNA reads TGTGCCAGCAGCGCCTCCGTTGAGCTGTGGTATGGCTACACCTTC.

V and J are TRBV6-2 or TRBV6-3 and TRBJ1-2; perhaps TRBD1 as D (6 bases). The germline gives CDR1 MNHEY, CDR2 SVGEGT. Between the trimmed V and J ends, which lost 6 bases and 8 bases, there was a span of 16 bases. The CDR3 has 13 amino acids. CDR3 nucleotide sequence: TGTGCCAGCAGCGAGACAGGCATTCCGGGCTACACCTTC. Protein sequence: CASSETGIPGYTF.

The genes are TRBV7-9 and TRBJ2-1; 8 bases line up with TRBD1. The CDR3 totals 15 residues. The junction had 1 base not matched to a gene; V was cut back by 1 base and J by 2 bases. Per the germline V gene, CDR1 is SEHNR and CDR2 is FQNEAQ (reference sequence). The CDR3 protein is CASSLGGQAYNEQFF. The CDR3 DNA is TGTGCCAGCAGCTTAGGGGGACAGGCCTACAATGAGCAGTTCTTC.

The chain recombines TRBV27 with TRBJ1-1; unclear D gene. Looked up from germline, CDR1 is MNHEY and CDR2 is SMNVEV (reference sequence). Between the trimmed V and J ends, which lost 5 bases and 10 bases, there was a span of 23 bases. The CDR3 has 15 residues. In nucleotides, the CDR3 is TGTGCCAGCAGTCCCAAACCTCTTAGAACGATGATAGCTTTCTTT. Translated, it gives CASSPKPLRTMIAFF.

In its sample, this clonotype was seen many times. V usage is TRBV29-1 and J usage is TRBJ1-2; the D gene is possibly TRBD1 (5 bases). The CDR3 is 12 residues long. Trimming shortened V by 2 bases and J by 2 bases, and 6 bases separated the two germline ends. Germline lookup yields CDR1 SQVTM and CDR2 ANQGSEA. The CDR3 DNA is TGCAGCGTTGAATGGGGGAACTATGGCTACACCTTC. Translating gives CSVEWGNYGYTF. The full variable domain, its missing parts supplied by reference TRBV29-1 and TRBJ1-2, is SAVISQKPSRDICQRGTSLTIQCQVDSQVTMMFWYRQQPGQSLTLIATANQGSEATYESGFVIDKFPISRPNLTFSTLTVSNMSPEDSSIYLCSVEWGNYGYTFGSGTRLTVV.

This clonotype turned up a few times. J is TRBJ2-1 and V is TRBV20-1; D gene ambiguous. This CDR3 spans 15 amino acids. Trimming left V 6 bases short and J 8 bases short, with 23 bases between. Looked up from germline, CDR1 is DFQATT and CDR2 is SNEGSKA (reference sequence). CDR3 DNA: TGCAGTGCCCTTATTCGCCAGCGCCTCGCCCATGAGCAGTTCTTC. Protein sequence: CSALIRQRLAHEQFF.

The chain combines TRBV9 with TRBJ2-3; no clear D gene. Trimming shortened V by 0 bases and J by 0 bases, and 5 bases separated the two germline ends. The CDR3 consists of 14 residues. Germline values: CDR1 SGDLS, CDR2 YYNGEE. The DNA for the CDR3 is TGTGCCAGCAGCGTAGCCGTTAGCACAGATACGCAGTATTTT. Protein: CASSVAVSTDTQYF.

The chain links TRBV5-6 to TRBJ2-7, with 9 bases identical to TRBD1. Germline V gene lookup returns CDR1 SGHDT and CDR2 YYEEEE. Trimming removed 4 bases from V and 0 bases from J; junction bases left unmatched: 5. There are 15 residues in the CDR3. CDR3 residues: CASSGTGMSSYEQYF. The DNA for the CDR3 is TGTGCCAGCAGCGGGACAGGGATGAGCTCCTACGAGCAGTACTTC.

This clonotype was seen more than once but under ten times. This chain joins TRBV12-3 or TRBV12-4 and TRBJ2-7, with 8 bases lining up with TRBD2. This CDR3 is built from 18 residues. V gave up 4 bases and J gave up 1 base; unmatched junction bases: 15. The CDR3 spells CASSSPGGAGGLSYEQYF. The CDR3 DNA reads as TGTGCCAGCAGTTCCCCTGGGGGGGCGGGGGGTCTATCCTACGAGCAGTACTTC.

The rearrangement joins TRBV6-1 to TRBJ1-5, with D possibly matching TRBD1 (6 bases). The germline CDR1 and CDR2 sequences are MNHNS and SASEGT. With 8 bases removed from V and 0 bases from J, the gap between germline ends came to 20 bases. CDR3 length: 17 amino acids. This CDR3 reads CASYGDILDYSNQPQHF. CDR3 sequence (DNA): TGTGCCAGCTACGGGGACATCTTAGACTATAGCAATCAGCCCCAGCATTTT.

The chain is built from TRBV7-9 and TRBJ1-2, with TRBD1 matching 9 bases. Germline lookup yields CDR1 SEHNR and CDR2 FQNEAQ (reference sequence). CDR3 length equals 15 residues. V shed 6 bases, J shed 8 bases, and the junction held 13 bases outside the gene matches. The CDR3 sequence is CASSLGTGRTGGYTF. The CDR3 coding sequence is TGTGCCAGCAGTCTCGGGACAGGGAGGACGGGGGGCTACACCTTC.

This clonotype was observed a few times. The V and J genes are TRBV14 and TRBJ2-2, with TRBD1 identical over 7 bases. Germline assignment: CDR1 SGHDN and CDR2 FVKESK. The V gene end was trimmed by 3 bases and the J gene end by 2 bases; junction bases not matched to a gene: 6. This CDR3 is 16 amino acids long. The chain's CDR3 is CASSHPGTVNTGELFF. The CDR3 region has the DNA TGTGCCAGCAGCCACCCCGGGACAGTCAACACCGGGGAGCTGTTTTTT.

This clonotype has only a few counts. DNA of the CDR3: TGTGCCAGCAGTCGACCGCAGGTGGGGGCGCCTAGGTTCTTC. This encodes CASSRPQVGAPRFF. The rearrangement links TRBV6-5 to TRBJ2-1; D perhaps matches TRBD1 (6 bases). The length of the CDR3 is 14 residues. Germline CDR1 and CDR2: MNHEY and SVGAGI. The V gene lost 5 bases and the J gene lost 15 bases, with 23 bases spanning the gap.

The chain has TRBV11-3 and TRBJ2-1; D gene uncertain. Germline-derived CDR1 and CDR2 are SGHNT and YENEEA. V shed 8 bases and J shed 0 bases, with 11 bases lying between them. There are 14 residues in the CDR3. The CDR3 sequence is CASGTTDSYNEQFF. Written as DNA, the CDR3 is TGTGCCAGCGGAACCACGGACTCCTACAATGAGCAGTTCTTC.

Comments on this clonotype: A much larger clone is a single base away; this may be a read error. The rearrangement joins TRBV5-1 to TRBJ2-3, with 8 bases identical to TRBD1. This CDR3 is 14 amino acids long. Per germline, CDR1 SGHRS and CDR2 YFSETQ. The CDR3 loop is CASRLGQGTDTQYF. For the CDR3, the DNA is TGCGCCAGCAGGTTGGGACAGGGCACAGATACGCAGTATTTT.

The CDR3, as DNA: TGCAGTGCTAGAGCCTCCGGGACAGGGGGCGGAGAGACCCAGTACTTC. Amino acids: CSARASGTGGGETQYF. The chain employs TRBV20-1 and TRBJ2-5; 12 positions agree with TRBD1. The CDR3 sequence is 16 residues long. V gave up 1 base and J gave up 4 bases; unmatched junction bases: 7. Looked up from germline, CDR1 is DFQATT and CDR2 is SNEGSKA (reference sequence).

This clonotype was observed a few times. This chain joins TRBV20-1 and TRBJ2-6; D gene unclear. Germline V gene data show CDR1 as DFQATT and CDR2 as SNEGSKA (reference sequence). The CDR3 length is 13 residues. Trimming removed 2 bases from V and 4 bases from J, with 6 bases in between. CDR3 in amino acids: CSARTLGANVLTF. In DNA, the CDR3 is TGCAGTGCTAGAACTCTGGGGGCCAACGTCCTGACTTTC.

The chain recombines TRBV3-1 with TRBJ2-5; 7 bases are a match to TRBD1. V gave up 2 bases and J gave up 1 base; unmatched junction bases: 1. The germline CDR1 and CDR2 sequences are LGHDT and YNNKEL (reference sequence). The CDR3 loop spans 14 amino acids. CDR3 sequence: CASSQRQGQETQYF. The CDR3 DNA reads TGTGCCAGCAGCCAAAGACAGGGCCAAGAGACCCAGTACTTC.

The CDR3 DNA follows: TGCGCCAGCAGCCAAAACGGACTAGCGTCGGGAAGCAATGAGCAGTTCTTC. This sequence encodes CASSQNGLASGSNEQFF. The chain carries TRBV4-3 and TRBJ2-1; the match to TRBD2 covers 9 bases. With 2 bases clipped from V and 6 bases from J, the junction kept 11 bases outside the gene matches. Germline CDR1 LGHNA, CDR2 YSLEER. The CDR3 covers 17 residues.

Details on this clonotype: A single base separates this from a much larger clone, so it may be a read error. The genes are TRBV6-5 and TRBJ2-5; 9 bases map to TRBD1. Germline V gene sequence: CDR1 MNHEY, CDR2 SVGAGI. J gave up 5 bases and V 2 bases, and 3 bases lay outside the gene matches. This CDR3 comprises 14 residues. CDR3 sequence (DNA): TGTGCCAGCAGTTACGGGACAGGGAGGGAGACCCAGTACTTC. This translates into CASSYGTGRETQYF.

This clonotype showed up just a few times. The rearrangement joins TRBV5-1 to TRBJ2-2, with D unclear. Germline V gene data show CDR1 as SGHRS and CDR2 as YFSETQ. Between the trimmed V and J ends, which lost 2 bases and 6 bases, there was a span of 11 bases. The CDR3 consists of 14 residues. The CDR3 nucleotides read TGCGCCAGCAGCTTCGGGTCATCCGCCGGGGAGCTGTTTTTT. As protein: CASSFGSSAGELFF.

This clonotype was detected many times. The chain carries TRBV20-1 and TRBJ2-7; TRBD2 agrees at 10 bases. The J segment lost 6 bases and the V segment lost 5 bases, leaving 7 bases of the junction unmatched. Germline-derived CDR1 and CDR2 are DFQATT and SNEGSKA (reference sequence). This CDR3 contains 13 residues. CDR3 sequence reads: CSAQHTSGVEQYF. CDR3 nucleotide sequence: TGCAGTGCTCAGCACACTAGCGGGGTCGAGCAGTACTTC.